This T cell receptor beta chain derives from a study of T cells in Graves' hyperthyroidism and ophthalmopathy. General study findings and limits: Ophthalmopathy was told apart from stable hyperthyroidism by a 13 V-J model. In validation, the model predicted ophthalmopathy. These predictions came a median about 6.2 months before onset.

This CDR3 has 16 amino acids. The ends lost 2 bases at V and 0 bases at J; junction bases unmatched: 5. In germline, CDR1 is MNHEY, CDR2 SVGEGT. This clonotype has a count of ten or more. The antigen is undetermined. Amplified regions were TCR beta CDR3 sequences from RNA transcripts. RT-PCR in the first round (using the HTBI primer set) targeted the TCR CDR3. Via MiXCR, TCRdb re-called the multiplex PCR reads, giving one row per CDR3 protein. This repertoire shows some 560,000 distinct CDR3 sequences, around 16% found once; its top ten account for around 7.3%. Clinical symptoms, serum thyroxine and TRAb, thyroid ultrasound and orbital computed tomography together formed the diagnostic basis.

The specimen was blood. The chain couples TRBV6-2 or TRBV6-3 to TRBJ1-1, with 8 nucleotides matching TRBD1. The source is a woman in her 30s with Graves' hyperthyroidism. The CDR3 sequence: CASSYTRTGMNTEAFF. CDR3 coding DNA: TGTGCCAGCAGTTACACCAGGACAGGGATGAACACTGAAGCTTTCTTT.